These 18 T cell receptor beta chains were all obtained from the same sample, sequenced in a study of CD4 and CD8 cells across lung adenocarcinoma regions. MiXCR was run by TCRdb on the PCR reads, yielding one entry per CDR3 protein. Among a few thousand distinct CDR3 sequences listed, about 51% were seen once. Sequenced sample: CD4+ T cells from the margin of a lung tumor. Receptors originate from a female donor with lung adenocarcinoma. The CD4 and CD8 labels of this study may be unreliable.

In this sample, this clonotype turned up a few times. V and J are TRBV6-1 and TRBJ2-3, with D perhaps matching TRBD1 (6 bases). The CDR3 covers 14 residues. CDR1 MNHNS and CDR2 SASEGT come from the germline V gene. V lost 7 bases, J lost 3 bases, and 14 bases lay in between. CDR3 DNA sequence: TGTGCCAGCACCACAGGGCTGGGTACAGATACGCAGTATTTT. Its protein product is CASTTGLGTDTQYF.

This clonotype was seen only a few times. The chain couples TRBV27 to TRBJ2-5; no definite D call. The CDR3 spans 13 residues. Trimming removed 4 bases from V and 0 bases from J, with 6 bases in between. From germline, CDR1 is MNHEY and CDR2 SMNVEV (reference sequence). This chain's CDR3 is CASSYGYQETQYF. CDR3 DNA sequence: TGTGCCAGCAGTTACGGATACCAAGAGACCCAGTACTTC.

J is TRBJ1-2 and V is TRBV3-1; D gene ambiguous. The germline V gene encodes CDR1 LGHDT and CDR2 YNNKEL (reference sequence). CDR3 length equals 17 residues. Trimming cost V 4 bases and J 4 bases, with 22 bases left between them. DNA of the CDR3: TGTGCCAGCAGCCCCCTTGCCGGGCCCCCATTGGCCTATGGCTACACCTTC. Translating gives CASSPLAGPPLAYGYTF.

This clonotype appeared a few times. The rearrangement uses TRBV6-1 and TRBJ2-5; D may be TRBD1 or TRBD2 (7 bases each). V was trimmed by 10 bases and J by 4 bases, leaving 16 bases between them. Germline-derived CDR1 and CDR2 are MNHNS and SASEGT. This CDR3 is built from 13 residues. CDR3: CATTAGGGETQYF. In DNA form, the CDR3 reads TGTGCCACTACAGCAGGGGGGGGAGAGACCCAGTACTTC.

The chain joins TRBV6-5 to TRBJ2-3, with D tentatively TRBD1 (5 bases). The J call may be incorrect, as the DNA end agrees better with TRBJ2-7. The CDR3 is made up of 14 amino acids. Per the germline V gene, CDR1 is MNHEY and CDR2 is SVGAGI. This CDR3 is CASSYGTGQETQYF. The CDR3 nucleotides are TGTGCCAGCAGTTACGGAACAGGCCAAGAGACGCAGTACTTC.

The CDR3 bases are TGTGCCAGCAGTTACAGGGGCGGGTATGGCTACACCTTC. Translating it yields CASSYRGGYGYTF. The chain combines TRBV6-5 with TRBJ1-2, with a weak D call TRBD1 (5 bases). Deletions cut 2 bases from V and 5 bases from J, with 9 bases between. The CDR3 is 13 residues long. CDR1 MNHEY and CDR2 SVGAGI come from the germline V gene.

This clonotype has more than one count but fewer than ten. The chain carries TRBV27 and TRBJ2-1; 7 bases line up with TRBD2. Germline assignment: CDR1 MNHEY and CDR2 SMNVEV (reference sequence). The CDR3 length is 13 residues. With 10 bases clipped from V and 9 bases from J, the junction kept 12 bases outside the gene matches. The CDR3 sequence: CATLGEGRSEQFF. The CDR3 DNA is TGTGCCACACTCGGGGAGGGCCGTAGTGAGCAGTTCTTC.

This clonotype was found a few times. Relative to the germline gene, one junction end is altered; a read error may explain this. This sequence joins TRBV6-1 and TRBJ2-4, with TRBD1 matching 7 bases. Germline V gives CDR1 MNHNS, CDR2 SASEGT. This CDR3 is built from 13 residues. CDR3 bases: TGTGCCAGCAGCACGGACAGGAATTCACCCCTCCACTTC. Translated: CASSTDRNSPLHF.

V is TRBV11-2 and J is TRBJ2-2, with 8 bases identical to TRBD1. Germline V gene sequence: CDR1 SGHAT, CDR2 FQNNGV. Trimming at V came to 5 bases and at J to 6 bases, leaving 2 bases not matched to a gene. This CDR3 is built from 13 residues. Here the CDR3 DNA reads TGTGCCAGCAGCCCGGACAGGGCCGGGGAGCTGTTTTTT. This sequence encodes CASSPDRAGELFF.

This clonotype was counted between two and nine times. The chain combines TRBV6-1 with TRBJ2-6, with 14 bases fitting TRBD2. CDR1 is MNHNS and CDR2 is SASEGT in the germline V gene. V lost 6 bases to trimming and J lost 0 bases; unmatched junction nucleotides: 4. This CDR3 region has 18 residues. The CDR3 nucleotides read TGTGCCAGCAGCAGGACTAGCGGGAGGTCCTCTGGGGCCAACGTCCTGACTTTC. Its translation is CASSRTSGRSSGANVLTF.

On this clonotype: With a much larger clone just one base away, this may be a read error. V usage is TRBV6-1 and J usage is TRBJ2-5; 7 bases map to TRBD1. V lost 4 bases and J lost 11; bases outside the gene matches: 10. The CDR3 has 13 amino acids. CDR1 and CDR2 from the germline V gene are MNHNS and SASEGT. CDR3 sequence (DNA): TGTGCCAGCAGTGTGGACAGGAACAATGAGCAGTACTTC. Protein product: CASSVDRNNEQYF.

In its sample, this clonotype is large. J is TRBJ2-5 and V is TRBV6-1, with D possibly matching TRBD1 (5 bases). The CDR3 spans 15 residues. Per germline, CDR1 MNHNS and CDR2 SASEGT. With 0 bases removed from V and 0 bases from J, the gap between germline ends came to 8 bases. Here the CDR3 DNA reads TGTGCCAGCAGTGAAGCTGACAGATACCAAGAGACCCAGTACTTC. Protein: CASSEADRYQETQYF.

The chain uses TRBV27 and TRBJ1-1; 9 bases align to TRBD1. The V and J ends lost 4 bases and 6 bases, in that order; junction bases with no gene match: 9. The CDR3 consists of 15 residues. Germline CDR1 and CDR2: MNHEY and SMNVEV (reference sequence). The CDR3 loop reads CASSSNRGRRAEAFF. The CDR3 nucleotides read TGTGCCAGCAGTTCCAACAGGGGGCGGCGGGCTGAAGCTTTCTTT.

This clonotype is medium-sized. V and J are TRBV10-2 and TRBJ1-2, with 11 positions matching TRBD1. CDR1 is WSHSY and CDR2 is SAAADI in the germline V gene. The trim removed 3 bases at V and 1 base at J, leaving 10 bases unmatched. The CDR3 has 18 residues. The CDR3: CASSEDWTGGEVNYGYTF. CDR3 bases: TGCGCCAGCAGTGAAGATTGGACAGGGGGCGAAGTTAACTATGGCTACACCTTC.

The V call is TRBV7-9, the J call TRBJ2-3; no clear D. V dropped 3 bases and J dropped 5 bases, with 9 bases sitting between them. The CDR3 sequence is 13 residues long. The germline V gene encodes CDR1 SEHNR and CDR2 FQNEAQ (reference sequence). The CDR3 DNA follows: TGTGCCAGCAGCTTTGGTGCTGGAGATACGCAGTATTTT. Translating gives CASSFGAGDTQYF.

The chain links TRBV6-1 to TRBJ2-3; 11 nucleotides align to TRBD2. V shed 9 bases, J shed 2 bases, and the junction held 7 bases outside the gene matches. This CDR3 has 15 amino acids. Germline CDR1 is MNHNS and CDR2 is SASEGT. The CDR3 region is CASWGTSGHTDTQYF. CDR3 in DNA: TGTGCCAGTTGGGGGACTAGCGGACACACAGATACGCAGTATTTT.

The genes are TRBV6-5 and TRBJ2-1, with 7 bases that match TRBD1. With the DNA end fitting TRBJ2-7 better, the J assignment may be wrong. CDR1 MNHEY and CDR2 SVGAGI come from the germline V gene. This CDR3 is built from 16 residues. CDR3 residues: CASSSPGQSIPYEQYF. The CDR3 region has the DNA TGTGCCAGCAGTTCCCCGGGACAGAGCATCCCCTACGAGCAGTACTTC.

The DNA of the CDR3 is TGTGCCAGCAGCCCAAGGGGGGCCGGGACGCAGTATTTT. This sequence encodes CASSPRGAGTQYF. This chain uses TRBV6-1 with TRBJ2-3, with D possibly being TRBD1 or TRBD2 (6 bases each). Germline V CDR1 and CDR2: MNHNS, SASEGT. Trimming stripped 6 bases from V and 9 bases from J, with 16 bases between. The CDR3 spans 13 residues.